The clone carrying this T cell receptor (beta chain) has a count of ten or more. What it recognizes is unknown. Germline V gene data show CDR1 as LGHNA and CDR2 as YNFKEQ. CDR3 length: 11 residues. V lost 8 bases and J 5 bases, leaving 9 bases between the germline ends. The record originates from a study of T cells after posttransplantation cyclophosphamide. Study-level results: Skin or GI-infiltrating T cells shared few TRB sequences with blood. Recipient CMV seropositivity and CMV reactivation strongly tracked TRB clonality. Later post-transplant blood repertoires were often dominated by donor CD8+ memory clones.

Produced via immunoSEQ multiplex PCR; TCRdb's table is partial and in-frame only. The sample counts 20,000 to 25,000 clones, none seen once; the ten largest own approximately 4.4%. Peripheral blood was collected from the related graft donor on the marrow donation day. Specimen: PBMCs. V gene TRBV4-2 combines with J gene TRBJ1-2; the D gene is possibly TRBD1 (5 bases). The receptor's source is a woman aged 45-65 years in good health, CMV-negative, and a related stem cell transplant donor. The CDR3 nucleotides read TGTGCCAGCGGGGGGGGTTATGGCTACACCTTC. It yields the protein CASGGGYGYTF.